This TCR beta chain was captured by sequencing in a study of cytomegalovirus exposure and HLA in healthy donors. Points from the study as a whole: There were reportedly fewer N-insertions in an Asian-associated ancestry cluster than the approximately 700-donor mean, in a later analysis. Later analysis associated a missense DCLRE1C variant with TCR beta V- and J-gene trimming.

It was with 60 Vbeta and 13 Jbeta primers that the PCR ran. TCRdb's copy holds only in-frame clones and misses some; the assay was immunoSEQ multiplex PCR. This repertoire shows roughly 230,000 clones, around four fifths found once; its top ten account for 0.4% to 0.6%. Concerning this clone itself: Its specificity is not known.

The TCR sequence derives from a boy between 10 and 17 years old in good health and CMV-seronegative. The sequencing input was PBMCs.

The CDR3 sequence: CASSLVPAGGPYEQYF. CDR3 sequence (DNA): TGTGCCAGCAGCTTAGTGCCGGCGGGAGGCCCCTACGAGCAGTACTTC. The chain joins TRBV7-2 to TRBJ2-7; 8 bases are shared with TRBD2. V trimming: 1 base; J trimming: 2 bases; junction bases outside the gene matches: 7. CDR1 is SGHTA, CDR2 FQGNSA, per germline. The CDR3 contains 16 residues.